This T cell receptor beta chain was sequenced during a study of graft-versus-host responses after intestinal transplantation. Germline assignment: CDR1 LNHDA and CDR2 SQIVND (reference sequence). V was clipped by 5 bases and J by 6 bases, with 27 bases between them. There are 18 residues in the CDR3. Worth noting for this clone: Antigen specificity is unknown.

Method: immunoSEQ multiplex PCR; TCRdb's copy keeps in-frame clones and lacks some. The table includes over 70,000 clones, over 85% detected once. The TCR sequence derives from a human donor who received an intestinal transplant. The material sequenced was unstimulated CD8+ T cells sorted from spleen or lymph node cells, taken before intestinal transplant. The chain couples TRBV19 to TRBJ2-3; TRBD2 might be the D (6 bases). As DNA, the CDR3 is TGTGCCAGTAGTGCCACCTATTGGCCTAGCGACCCTAGGGATACGCAGTATTTT. Protein product: CASSATYWPSDPRDTQYF.